These 20 T cell receptor beta chains were sequenced from one sample in a study of cytotoxic CD8 clonotypes in ibrutinib-treated CLL. TCRdb's table, derived via immunoSEQ multiplex PCR, lists solely in-frame clones and lacks some. The sample includes about 160,000 clones, about 80% seen only once; the top ten take about 2%. The sequenced sample was PBMCs, obtained after 12 months of ibrutinib treatment. The source is a human donor with chronic lymphocytic leukemia.

This chain joins TRBV28 and TRBJ2-7, with D hard to call. The germline V gene has CDR1 MDHEN and CDR2 SYDVKM. This CDR3 region has 13 residues. V was pared by 4 bases and J by 2 bases, with 9 bases between. The CDR3 nucleotides are TGTGCCAGCAGTTGGCGGAGACCCTACGAGCAGTACTTC. Translating it yields CASSWRRPYEQYF.

The chain uses TRBV5-4 and TRBJ2-7; D is perhaps TRBD1 or TRBD2 (6 bases each). The germline CDR1 and CDR2 sequences are SGHNT and YYREEE (reference sequence). Trimming took off 4 bases at V and 6 bases at J, with 20 bases between the two ends. The CDR3 is 15 amino acids. CDR3 in amino acids: CASSPKRGVFSEQYF. In DNA form, the CDR3 reads TGTGCCAGCAGCCCCAAGAGGGGGGTTTTTTCCGAGCAGTACTTC.

The chain carries TRBV10-3 and TRBJ2-7; a weak D match, TRBD1 (6 bases). V lost 3 bases to trimming and J lost 6 bases, with 15 bases between them. This CDR3 contains 14 residues. Germline V gene lookup returns CDR1 ENHRY and CDR2 SYGVKD. This chain's CDR3 is CAISEGTWLGEQYF. The CDR3 DNA reads TGTGCCATCAGTGAAGGGACATGGCTCGGCGAGCAGTACTTC.

V gene TRBV15 combines with J gene TRBJ2-5; possible D gene TRBD2, 5 bases. This CDR3 has 13 residues. The V end was cut by 0 bases, the J end by 4 bases, with 6 bases between. The V gene's germline CDR1 is LNHNV and CDR2 YYDKDF (reference sequence). CDR3 residues: CATSREAGETQYF. The CDR3 nucleotides are TGTGCCACCAGCAGAGAGGCGGGAGAGACCCAGTACTTC.

This clone appeared a single time. This rearrangement joins TRBV9 to TRBJ1-5; D remains ambiguous. Germline V gene lookup returns CDR1 SGDLS and CDR2 YYNGEE. The germline V and J ends were trimmed by 4 bases and 2 bases, with 16 bases remaining between them. This CDR3 contains 16 residues. The CDR3 reads CASSLGGPTGNQPQHF. Here the CDR3 DNA reads TGTGCCAGCAGCCTGGGTGGGCCCACGGGCAATCAGCCCCAGCATTTT.

This clone was counted only a few times. The CDR3 region is CASGTGVQPQHF. In DNA, the CDR3 is TGTGCCAGCGGGACAGGGGTACAGCCCCAGCATTTT. The J gene is TRBJ1-5, the V gene TRBV2; 10 bases fit TRBD1. This CDR3 region has 12 residues. J lost 7 bases, V lost 8 bases, and 2 bases had no gene match. Germline CDR1 reads SNHLY; CDR2 reads FYNNEI.

The chain links TRBV29-1 to TRBJ1-2; unclear D gene. This CDR3 comprises 12 residues. The germline V and J ends were trimmed by 5 bases and 8 bases, with 15 bases remaining between them. Germline V gives CDR1 SQVTM, CDR2 ANQGSEA. The CDR3 loop reads CSVPGDLGGYTF. DNA for the CDR3: TGCAGCGTTCCAGGTGATCTTGGAGGCTACACCTTC.

The gene calls are TRBV5-4 and TRBJ1-2; TRBD1 is a possible D gene (6 bases). Germline V gene data show CDR1 as SGHNT and CDR2 as YYREEE (reference sequence). This CDR3 is 15 amino acids long. V lost 0 bases to trimming and J lost 8 bases, with 17 bases between them. The CDR3 nucleotides are TGTGCCAGCAGCTTGGTTCACAGGGCCACGGTGGGCTACACCTTC. Protein product: CASSLVHRATVGYTF.

The chain couples TRBV19 to TRBJ1-4; perhaps TRBD1 as D (6 bases). CDR1 LNHDA and CDR2 SQIVND come from the germline V gene (reference sequence). This CDR3 is built from 15 residues. V was clipped by 4 bases and J by 6 bases, with 15 bases between them. The CDR3 nucleotides read TGTGCCAGTAGTACGGGGGCCTTGGGCGATGAAAAACTGTTTTTT. Translation gives CASSTGALGDEKLFF.

The V gene is TRBV4-1, the J gene TRBJ1-1; 8 nucleotides match TRBD1. J was trimmed by 0 bases and V by 4 bases; bases with no gene match: 7. Per the germline V gene, CDR1 is MGHRA and CDR2 is YSYEKL. The CDR3 is 16 residues long. CDR3 nucleotides: TGCGCCAGCAGCCGAATAAGACAGGGGATGAACACTGAAGCTTTCTTT. Translating gives CASSRIRQGMNTEAFF.

The rearrangement uses TRBV7-8 and TRBJ2-7; 7 bases line up with TRBD1. Trimming at V came to 4 bases and at J to 2 bases, leaving 11 bases not matched to a gene. Germline CDR1 and CDR2: SGHVS and FQNEAQ. This CDR3 contains 16 residues. CDR3 region: CASSSPRQGSPYEQYF. CDR3 DNA sequence: TGTGCCAGCAGCTCACCCCGACAGGGTTCCCCCTACGAGCAGTACTTC.

V gene TRBV27 combines with J gene TRBJ2-1; D is ambiguous. The CDR3 sequence is 14 residues long. The germline V gene encodes CDR1 MNHEY and CDR2 SMNVEV (reference sequence). V was clipped by 3 bases and J by 4 bases, with 10 bases between them. The chain's CDR3 is CASSLASPYNEQFF. DNA for the CDR3: TGTGCCAGCAGTTTGGCCTCCCCATACAATGAGCAGTTCTTC.

This chain uses TRBV7-2 with TRBJ2-5; D is perhaps TRBD2 (6 bases). CDR1 and CDR2 (germline): SGHTA, FQGNSA. The V and J ends lost 2 bases and 7 bases respectively, with 14 bases between them. The CDR3 contains 14 residues. The CDR3 DNA reads TGTGCCAGCAGCTTACAGCCTCTCGGGGGGACCCAGTACTTC. It encodes CASSLQPLGGTQYF.

V is TRBV28 and J is TRBJ1-5; 9 nucleotides agree with TRBD1. V shed 4 bases, J shed 7 bases, and the junction held 11 bases outside the gene matches. The CDR3 runs to 16 residues. The V gene's germline CDR1 is MDHEN and CDR2 SYDVKM. CDR3 residues: CASSSTGQGRAQPQHF. The CDR3 bases are TGTGCCAGCAGTTCCACAGGACAGGGGAGAGCGCAGCCCCAGCATTTT.

The chain joins TRBV28 to TRBJ2-7; TRBD2 agrees at 10 bases. The CDR3 runs to 19 residues. V lost 5 bases, J lost 2 bases, and 18 bases stayed unmatched. Per germline, CDR1 MDHEN and CDR2 SYDVKM. The CDR3 reads CASSGPSGSAVTFAYEQYF. In DNA, the CDR3 is TGTGCCAGCAGTGGCCCTAGCGGGAGTGCGGTAACGTTCGCCTACGAGCAGTACTTC.

This clone was seen once. The chain recombines TRBV6-5 with TRBJ2-7; 10 bases are shared with TRBD1. V was pared by 2 bases and J by 5 bases, with 3 bases of the junction left unmatched. This CDR3 has 14 residues. CDR1 is MNHEY and CDR2 is SVGAGI in the germline V gene. The CDR3 reads CASSYRQGANEQYF. The CDR3 DNA follows: TGTGCCAGCAGTTACCGACAGGGGGCAAACGAGCAGTACTTC.

V is TRBV27 and J is TRBJ2-1, with 11 bases matching TRBD2. This CDR3 contains 17 residues. CDR1 is MNHEY, CDR2 SMNVEV, per germline (reference sequence). V was pared by 6 bases and J by 2 bases, with 9 bases of the junction left unmatched. The CDR3, as DNA: TGTGCCAGCAGGATTCGGACTAGCGGGCTTGCCTACAATGAGCAGTTCTTC. Translated, it gives CASRIRTSGLAYNEQFF.

This chain joins TRBV7-9 and TRBJ2-7; 8 positions agree with TRBD1. CDR3 length: 15 amino acids. Trimming at V came to 3 bases and at J to 4 bases, leaving 8 bases not matched to a gene. The germline V gene has CDR1 SEHNR and CDR2 FQNEAQ (reference sequence). CDR3 residues: CASSFRTGSSYEQYF. The CDR3 bases are TGTGCCAGCAGCTTTCGGACAGGGTCGAGTTACGAGCAGTACTTC.

The chain has TRBV30 and TRBJ2-7; D not certain. The CDR3 runs 16 residues. V lost 2 bases and J lost 2, with 19 bases in between. Germline-derived CDR1 and CDR2 are GTSNPN and SVGIG (reference sequence). The CDR3 nucleotides are TGTGCCTGGAGTCCTGCATGGGCAGCAGGCCCCTACGAGCAGTACTTC. It codes for CAWSPAWAAGPYEQYF.

This rearrangement joins TRBV19 to TRBJ1-1, with unresolved D. V lost 1 base to trimming and J lost 0 bases, with 9 bases between them. Germline assignment: CDR1 LNHDA and CDR2 SQIVND (reference sequence). The length of the CDR3 is 15 residues. The CDR3 DNA follows: TGTGCCAGTAGTATAGTGCACAACATGAACACTGAAGCTTTCTTT. As protein: CASSIVHNMNTEAFF.